This T cell receptor (beta chain) was retrieved from a study of T cell responses to AZD1222 COVID-19 vaccine. Study conclusions and caveats: Vaccine-associated CD4 TCRs ranged over spike, dominating at 160-218 and 743-854. A reported finding is that nearly half of spike-specific TCRs target unmutated variant regions.

Points on this clone: Its antigen is not identified.

Trimming removed 3 bases from V and 8 bases from J, with 12 bases in between. CDR3 size: 14 residues. Germline CDR1 and CDR2: KGHDR and SFDVKD. Generated by immunoSEQ multiplex PCR, the TCRdb table keeps only in-frame clones and is missing some. The sample includes about 150,000 clones, 91% of them seen just once. The TCR comes from an adult who received the MenACWY meningococcal vaccine as a control. Sequenced here: peripheral blood, sampled 28 days after the second dose of the MenACWY control vaccine. The chain employs TRBV24-1 and TRBJ1-4; tentatively, D is TRBD1 (6 bases). The CDR3 here is CATSDNRVGEKLFF. CDR3 coding DNA: TGTGCCACCAGTGATAACAGGGTTGGGGAAAAACTGTTTTTT.